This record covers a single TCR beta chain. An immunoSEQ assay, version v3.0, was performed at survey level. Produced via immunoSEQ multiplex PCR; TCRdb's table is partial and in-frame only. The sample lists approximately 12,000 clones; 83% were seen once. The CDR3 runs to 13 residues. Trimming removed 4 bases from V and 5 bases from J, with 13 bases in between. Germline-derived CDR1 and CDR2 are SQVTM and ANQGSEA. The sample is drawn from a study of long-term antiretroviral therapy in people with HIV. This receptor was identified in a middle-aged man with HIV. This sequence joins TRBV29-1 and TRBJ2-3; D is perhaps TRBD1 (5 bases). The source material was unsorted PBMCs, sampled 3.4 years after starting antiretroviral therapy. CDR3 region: CSVATGGQDTQYF. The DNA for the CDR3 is TGCAGCGTTGCTACTGGTGGACAAGATACGCAGTATTTT.